This TCR beta chain was obtained from a study of regulatory T cells in long-lasting Graves disease listed by TCRdb under 2021. Turning to the overall study: Antithyroid drugs had been taken for less than 3 months by newly diagnosed Graves' disease patients. Peripheral blood TCR sequencing and RNA sequencing compared persistent Graves' disease patients with newly diagnosed Graves' disease patients. The study was conducted in China and was registered as a clinical trial. TCR sequencing covered roughly 13 persistent and around 20 newly diagnosed Graves' disease patients, around 35 samples in total.

This clonotype was observed many times. Its antigen is unknown. Base-call qualities are not available, and no considerably larger clone is one nucleotide away. The investigation overall reported the following: Peripheral blood alone was examined, since thyroid tissue, which constituted the primary lesion, could not be accessed. Sequencing and analysis were restricted to the TCR beta chain. The authors noted that the small sample size was a limitation that may lower accuracy. Compared with newly diagnosed patients, patients with persistent Graves' disease had lower TCR Shannon entropy and fewer highly expanded clones, which suggests clonal expansion. Persistent disease showed preferential use of TRBV28, TRBJ1-2 and TRBJ2-5, whereas newly diagnosed disease favored TRBV20-1 and TRBJ2-1. More public clonotypes were shared among persistent patients (roughly 3,000) than among newly diagnosed patients (roughly 1,000).

The time point tag for this specimen amounts to: newly diagnosed GD, antithyroid drugs for less than 3 months. For both TCR sequencing and RNA sequencing, RNA was extracted from PBMCs in TRIzol. The diagnosis of Graves' disease was made according to American Thyroid Association guidelines. The patients came from an endocrinology department in Xi'an, China. Each patient gave 7.5 to 10 milliliters of peripheral blood, collected in an EDTA anticoagulant tube. Ficoll Paque Plus density gradient separation was used to isolate PBMCs, and no further T cell sorting was performed. An Agilent 2100 Bioanalyzer and agarose gel were used to check RNA quality, while a NanoDrop 2000 measured RNA concentration. Libraries came from multiplex PCR. The sequencing machine was an Illumina HiSeq 4000. CDR3 regions were amplified by Arm-PCR with iRepertoire HTBI primers to construct TCR beta libraries. Gel purification was performed on PCR products prior to sequencing. Turning to the authors' computational methods: Gene usage analysis of CDR3 amino acid clonotypes relied on the 62 TRBV and fewer than 15 TRBJ segments identified across samples. COPE and FqMerger were used to merge the filtered high-quality paired reads into contigs. BLAST was used to align contigs to IMGT TRBV, TRBD and TRBJ reference genes, and CDR3 was defined according to IMGT. Highly expanded clones were defined as clonotypes with a frequency above 0.1%. Repertoire diversity was measured by Shannon entropy, and V-J evenness by the Gini coefficient. A clonotype found in more than one individual was treated as public. Clones were called with MiXCR by TCRdb after fastp trimmed the public reads at Q25, and only in-frame beta chains were retained. CDR3 protein duplicates are merged, each entry listing the most common genes and DNA. TCRdb, rather than the study authors, made the V and J calls. The sample table contains hundreds of thousands of distinct CDR3 sequences; only one count was recorded for 15% to 20% of them. Approximately 25% of the sample rests with the top ten.

From the cysteine up to the phenylalanine, the CDR3 has a length of 11 residues. Only the CDR3 DNA stays, 33 bases, in frame from base 1. Per the germline V gene (reference sequence), LGHDT is the CDR1 and YNNKEL is the CDR2. V and J lose 0 bases and 6 bases, and a span of 3 bases separates them. These data were likewise used in another study, on T cells in Graves' hyperthyroidism and ophthalmopathy. The other study reports the following: Stable Graves' hyperthyroidism was defined as the absence of progression to ophthalmopathy over 18 months of follow-up. Hyperthyroidism patients were aged 18 to 65 years and newly diagnosed, with disease duration of less than 2 months. Exclusion was applied to patients with uncontrolled infections, other autoimmune diseases, pregnancy or lactation. Diagnoses relied on clinical symptoms, serum thyroxine and TRAb, thyroid ultrasound and orbital computed tomography. The first round of RT-PCR for the TCR CDR3 was performed with the HTBI primer set and the Qiagen OneStep RT-PCR kit. Blood samples also contained most of the expanded thyroid clonotypes (frequency above 0.001), which suggests that blood repertoires may reflect thyroid immune responses. A 13 V-J signature model separated ophthalmopathy from stable hyperthyroidism, with nearly 90% sensitivity and about 81% specificity in cross-validation and 80%/75% in testing. In validation, the model predicted progression to ophthalmopathy with 55% to 71% sensitivity and 72% to 85% specificity, a median of approximately 6.7 months before onset. To identify TCR V-J signatures that set the groups apart, the researchers used a discovery cohort of 100 patients, made up of 40 to 45 with Graves' ophthalmopathy and some 58 with stable Graves' hyperthyroidism. Whether ophthalmopathy could be predicted prospectively was tested in an independent validation cohort made up of fewer than 20 hyperthyroidism patients plus 17 patients who later progressed to ophthalmopathy. The roughly 94 discovery patients were randomly split 7:3 into training and test sets. In addition, the study compared T-cell repertoires in thyroid tissue and in blood from five or six Graves' hyperthyroidism patients. After blood sampling, hyperthyroidism patients were treated with methimazole at a starting dose of 30 mg daily, and ophthalmopathy patients were treated with high-dose intravenous methylprednisolone. A second multiplex PCR round built the libraries, followed by size selection and purification. Sequencing of the libraries was done on an Illumina HiSeq2000 using paired-end 100 bp reads. Raw data were processed with SOAPnuke, discarding reads with adapters, uncalled bases, mean Phred below 15, or no exact constant-primer or identifier match. High-quality paired reads were merged with COPE v1.2.5, and unique nucleotide sequences were defined as clonotypes. MiTCR v1.1 was used to align clonotypes to the IMGT TRBV, TRBD and TRBJ reference segments. Analysis was restricted to V-J combinations with a frequency above 0.0001, which covered 98% to 99.2% of repertoires. A TCS score was defined as the ratio of F50 (clonal expansion) to E x V (chaos), with BLOSUM62-based TCRdist applied between CDR3 peptides within each V-J. Welch's t-statistics and random forest reduced roughly 500 V-J features to 13, which were used in a naive Bayes classifier (R e1071). No statistical method was used to set the sample size in advance, and investigators knew the group allocation. According to the paper, TCR Vbeta CDR3 sequencing was carried out on approximately 140 peripheral blood samples, which came from about 45 ophthalmopathy, around 75 hyperthyroidism and about 17 progressor patients.

The TCR sequence derives from a middle-aged woman with Graves disease. Donor details come from another sample of the same person, matched by shared clones. The chain is made from TRBV3-1 and TRBJ2-7; the D gene assignment is ambiguous. Sequencing used peripheral blood mononuclear cells (PBMCs), obtained at new diagnosis, from a patient treated with antithyroid drugs. The CDR3: CASSQEGEQYF. The DNA reads TGTGCCAGCAGCCAAGAAGGCGAGCAGTACTTC.